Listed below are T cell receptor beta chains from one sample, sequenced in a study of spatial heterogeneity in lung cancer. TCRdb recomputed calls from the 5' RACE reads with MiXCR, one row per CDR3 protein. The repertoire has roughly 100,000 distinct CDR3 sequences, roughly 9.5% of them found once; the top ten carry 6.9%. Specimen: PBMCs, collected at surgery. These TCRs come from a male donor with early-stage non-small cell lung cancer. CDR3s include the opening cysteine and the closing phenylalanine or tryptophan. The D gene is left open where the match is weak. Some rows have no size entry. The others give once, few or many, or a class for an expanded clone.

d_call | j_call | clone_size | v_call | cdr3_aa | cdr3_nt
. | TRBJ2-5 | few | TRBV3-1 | CASSQDGDVQYF | TGTGCCAGCAGCCAAGATGGGGACGTTCAGTACTTC
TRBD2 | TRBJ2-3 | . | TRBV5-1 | CASSRSGREDTQYF | TGCGCCAGCAGCCGTAGCGGGAGAGAGGATACGCAGTATTTT
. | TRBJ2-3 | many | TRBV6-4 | CASSTGGDTQYF | TGTGCCAGCAGTACCGGCGGAGATACGCAGTATTTT
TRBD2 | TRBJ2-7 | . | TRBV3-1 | CASSQRLAGLSYEQYF | TGTGCCAGCAGCCAACGCCTAGCGGGTCTCTCCTACGAGCAGTACTTC
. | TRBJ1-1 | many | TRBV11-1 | CASSLGRKNTEAFF | TGTGCCAGCAGCTTAGGCAGAAAGAACACTGAAGCTTTCTTT
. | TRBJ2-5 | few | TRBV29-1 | CSVRPTQETQYF | TGCAGCGTTCGCCCGACTCAAGAGACCCAGTACTTC
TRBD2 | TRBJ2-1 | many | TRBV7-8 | CASSPRTSGRTMVAYNEQFF | TGTGCCAGCAGCCCTAGGACTAGCGGGCGTACGATGGTAGCCTACAATGAGCAGTTCTTC
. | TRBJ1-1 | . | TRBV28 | CASSPFANTEVFF | TGTGCCAGCAGTCCATTCGCGAACACTGAAGTTTTCTTT
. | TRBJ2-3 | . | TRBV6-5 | CASSRQPRTDTQYF | TGTGCCAGCAGTAGACAGCCCCGCACAGATACGCAGTATTTT
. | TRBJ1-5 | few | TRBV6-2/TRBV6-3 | CASRGVTSNQPQHF | TGTGCCAGCAGGGGTGTAACGAGCAATCAGCCCCAGCATTTT
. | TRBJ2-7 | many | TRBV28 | CASSFLAWEEQYF | TGTGCCAGCAGTTTTCTTGCTTGGGAAGAGCAGTACTTC
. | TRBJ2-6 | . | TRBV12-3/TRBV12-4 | CASTAVPGANVLTF | TGTGCCAGCACGGCCGTCCCGGGGGCCAACGTCCTGACTTTC
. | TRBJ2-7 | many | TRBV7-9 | CASSSRVSYEQYF | TGTGCCAGCAGCTCCAGGGTCTCCTACGAGCAGTACTTC
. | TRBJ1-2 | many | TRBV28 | CASSPGGGGYYGYTF | TGTGCCAGCAGCCCCGGTGGGGGGGGATACTATGGCTACACCTTC
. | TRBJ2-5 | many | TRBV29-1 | CSASLGRGQETQYF | TGCAGCGCATCTTTGGGAAGGGGTCAAGAGACCCAGTACTTC
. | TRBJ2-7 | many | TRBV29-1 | CSPVTRSSSYEQYF | TGCAGCCCAGTAACGAGGTCGAGCTCCTACGAGCAGTACTTC
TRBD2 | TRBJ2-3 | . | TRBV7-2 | CASSLAAGGTDTQYF | TGTGCCAGCAGCTTAGCGGCGGGGGGCACAGATACGCAGTATTTT
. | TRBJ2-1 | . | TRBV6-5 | CASSLTKGAGQQFF | TGTGCCAGCAGTCTAACGAAAGGGGCGGGCCAGCAGTTCTTC
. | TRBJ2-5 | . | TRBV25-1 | CASSEYETQYF | TGTGCCAGCAGTGAATATGAGACCCAGTACTTC
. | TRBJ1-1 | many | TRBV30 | CAWSVEQNTEAFF | TGTGCCTGGAGTGTAGAGCAGAACACTGAAGCTTTCTTT
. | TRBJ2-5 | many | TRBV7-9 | CASSLGAGTQYF | TGTGCCAGCAGCTTAGGGGCGGGGACCCAGTACTTC
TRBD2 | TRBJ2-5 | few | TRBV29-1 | CSVEDWGGIQETQYF | TGCAGCGTTGAAGATTGGGGGGGGATACAAGAGACCCAGTACTTC
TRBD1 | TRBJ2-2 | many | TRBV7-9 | CAIWTGAGELFF | TGTGCCATCTGGACAGGGGCCGGGGAGCTGTTTTTT
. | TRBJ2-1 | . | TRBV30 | CAWSEVGQFF | TGTGCCTGGAGTGAGGTGGGGCAGTTCTTC
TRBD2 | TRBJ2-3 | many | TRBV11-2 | CASSLGTSGLTDTQYF | TGTGCCAGCAGCCTGGGGACTAGCGGACTTACAGATACGCAGTATTTT
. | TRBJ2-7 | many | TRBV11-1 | CASSLTTVRYEQYF | TGTGCCAGCAGCTTAACTACGGTTCGGTACGAGCAGTACTTC
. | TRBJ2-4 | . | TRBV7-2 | CASSLNGDIQYF | TGTGCCAGCAGCTTAAATGGGGACATTCAGTACTTC
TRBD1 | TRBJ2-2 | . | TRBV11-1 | CASSLVGTGATGELFF | TGTGCCAGCAGCTTAGTTGGGACAGGGGCCACCGGGGAGCTGTTTTTT
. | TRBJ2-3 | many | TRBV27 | CASSATRTRADTQYF | TGTGCCAGCAGTGCCACACGGACGCGGGCAGATACGCAGTATTTT